The 3 T cell receptor beta chains below come from one sample, sequenced in a study of vaccination and CD4 T cells after COVID-19. As for treatment: roughly ten-day PBMC culture with coronavirus spike peptide pools or control peptides (ViraFEST assay). With the Oncomine TCR Beta short-read assay, DNA from cultured CD4+ T cells was sequenced. TCRdb reprocessed the PCR reads via MiXCR and lists one record per CDR3 protein. The profile shows over 15,000 distinct CDR3 sequences, around two fifths of them singletons. For these TCRs, the target antigens are not known. The input for sequencing was CD4+ T cells from blood, cultured in vitro, taken after SARS-CoV-2 vaccination. The receptors shown here come from a human donor who had recovered from COVID-19.

CDR3 DNA sequence: TGTGCCAGCATCGGGACTAGCGGGAGTTCAGATACGCAGTATTTT. Protein: CASIGTSGSSDTQYF. The chain couples TRBV2 to TRBJ2-3; TRBD2 agrees at 14 bases. CDR3 length equals 15 residues. The trim removed 7 bases at V and 4 bases at J, leaving 4 bases unmatched. Germline lookup yields CDR1 SNHLY and CDR2 FYNNEI.

The rearrangement uses TRBV6-5 and TRBJ2-5, with TRBD1 matching 10 bases. Germline CDR1 is MNHEY and CDR2 is SVGAGI. This CDR3 spans 15 amino acids. V was pared by 2 bases and J by 5 bases, with 5 bases of the junction left unmatched. CDR3 sequence (DNA): TGTGCCAGCAGTTACGGGACAGGGGAGTTTGAGACCCAGTACTTC. Protein sequence: CASSYGTGEFETQYF.

This chain connects TRBV7-6 to TRBJ1-3; D unresolved. V lost 5 bases, J lost 4 bases, and 12 bases lay in between. This CDR3 spans 14 amino acids. Germline V gene lookup returns CDR1 SGHVS and CDR2 FNYEAQ. In nucleotides, the CDR3 is TGTGCCAGCAGCAACCGAATGAAAGGAAACACCATATATTTT. Its translation: CASSNRMKGNTIYF.